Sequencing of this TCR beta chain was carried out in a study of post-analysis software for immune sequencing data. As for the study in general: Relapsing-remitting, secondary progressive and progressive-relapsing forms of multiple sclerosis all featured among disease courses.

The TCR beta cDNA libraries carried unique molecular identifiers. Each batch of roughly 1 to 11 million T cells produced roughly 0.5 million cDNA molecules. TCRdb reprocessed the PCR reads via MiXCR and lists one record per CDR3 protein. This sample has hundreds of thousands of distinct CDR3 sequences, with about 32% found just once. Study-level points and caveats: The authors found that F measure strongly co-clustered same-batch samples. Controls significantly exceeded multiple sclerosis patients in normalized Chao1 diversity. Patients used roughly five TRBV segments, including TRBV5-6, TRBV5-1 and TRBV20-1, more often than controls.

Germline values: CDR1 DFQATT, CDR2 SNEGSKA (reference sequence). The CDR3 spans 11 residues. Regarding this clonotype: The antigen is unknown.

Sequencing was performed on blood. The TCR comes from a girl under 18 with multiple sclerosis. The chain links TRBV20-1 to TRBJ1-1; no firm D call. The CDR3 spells CSWAVNTEAFF. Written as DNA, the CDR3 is TGCAGCTGGGCGGTGAACACTGAAGCTTTCTTT.